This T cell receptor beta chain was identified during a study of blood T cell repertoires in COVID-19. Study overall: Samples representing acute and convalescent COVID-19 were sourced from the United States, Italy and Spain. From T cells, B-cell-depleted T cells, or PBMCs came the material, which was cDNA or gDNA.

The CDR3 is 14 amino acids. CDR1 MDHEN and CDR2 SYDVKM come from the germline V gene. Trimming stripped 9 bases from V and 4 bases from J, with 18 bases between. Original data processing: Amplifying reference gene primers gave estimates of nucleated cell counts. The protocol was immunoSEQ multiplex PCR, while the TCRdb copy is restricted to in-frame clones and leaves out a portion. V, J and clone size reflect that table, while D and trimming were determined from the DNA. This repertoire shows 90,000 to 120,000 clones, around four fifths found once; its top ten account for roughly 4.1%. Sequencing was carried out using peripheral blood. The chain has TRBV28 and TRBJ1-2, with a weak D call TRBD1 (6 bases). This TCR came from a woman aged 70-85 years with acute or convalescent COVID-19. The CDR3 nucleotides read TGTGCCAGTTATCGGGGGGCCGTCTTCTATGGCTACACCTTC. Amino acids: CASYRGAVFYGYTF.